This passage covers 25 T cell receptor beta chains from one sample sequenced in a study of metastatic and nonmetastatic thyroid tumors. Not a single patient had been given any form of treatment at any point before undergoing thyroid surgery. With MiXCR, TCRdb reprocessed the PCR reads. Found here are around 16,000 clones, about 25% of them singletons; the top ten hold 10%. Source material: adjacent normal tissue. The receptors shown here come from a female donor with papillary thyroid cancer or a benign thyroid nodule (not recorded which). Some clones in this sample may be carry-over from other donors' samples.

The J gene is TRBJ2-2, the V gene TRBV7-2, with unresolved D. V lost 0 bases to trimming and J lost 5 bases, with 10 bases between them. Germline lookup yields CDR1 SGHTA and CDR2 FQGNSA. The CDR3 has 15 amino acids. The CDR3 protein is CASSLAWVRTGELFF. The CDR3 coding sequence is TGTGCCAGCAGCTTAGCCTGGGTCAGGACCGGGGAGCTGTTTTTT.

The chain links TRBV20-1 to TRBJ2-1; TRBD2 might be the D (6 bases). Germline V gives CDR1 DFQATT, CDR2 SNEGSKA (reference sequence). The CDR3 covers 15 residues. Trimming cost V 4 bases and J 9 bases, with 22 bases left between them. The chain's CDR3 is CSAIEASAIHSEQFF. CDR3 nucleotides: TGCAGTGCTATCGAGGCTAGCGCTATTCACAGTGAGCAGTTCTTC.

V usage is TRBV7-2 and J usage is TRBJ2-3; 7 nucleotides agree with TRBD1. Germline trimming cut 5 bases from V and 4 bases from J; bases unmatched to any gene: 6. The CDR3 runs 14 residues. CDR1 SGHTA and CDR2 FQGNSA come from the germline V gene. Here the CDR3 DNA reads TGTGCCAGCAGCGACCGCACAGGGGCAGATACGCAGTATTTT. This codes for CASSDRTGADTQYF.

In this sample, this clone turned up a few times. The genes are TRBV30 and TRBJ2-4; 11 nucleotides align to TRBD1. The V gene end was trimmed by 3 bases and the J gene end by 4 bases; junction bases not matched to a gene: 8. This CDR3 has 16 amino acids. Germline V CDR1 and CDR2: GTSNPN, SVGIG (reference sequence). The CDR3 DNA reads as TGTGCCTGGAGGAGGCGGGGGACAGGGGGAAAAAACATTCAGTACTTC. Protein product: CAWRRRGTGGKNIQYF.

The table lists this clone with a few counts. The genes are TRBV6-1 and TRBJ1-2; 7 bases map to TRBD1. The CDR3 runs 16 residues. V lost 5 bases to trimming and J lost 0 bases; unmatched junction nucleotides: 9. Germline values: CDR1 MNHNS, CDR2 SASEGT. This CDR3 reads CASSIGQATSNYGYTF. DNA for the CDR3: TGTGCCAGCAGTATTGGACAGGCTACCTCTAACTATGGCTACACCTTC.

This chain links TRBV28 with TRBJ1-2, with TRBD1 as a possible D gene (5 bases). This CDR3 is 15 amino acids long. V dropped 3 bases and J dropped 0 bases, with 11 bases sitting between them. Germline CDR1 reads MDHEN; CDR2 reads SYDVKM. The CDR3 DNA follows: TGTGCCAGCAGTTTTTTGGACATCTCTAACTATGGCTACACCTTC. Translated, it gives CASSFLDISNYGYTF.

This clone counts as large (0.1 to 1%). The rearrangement links TRBV7-2 to TRBJ2-7; D gene uncertain. V lost 2 bases and J lost 2, with 10 bases in between. Germline CDR1 is SGHTA and CDR2 is FQGNSA. The CDR3 consists of 14 residues. DNA of the CDR3: TGTGCCAGCAGCTTATACTTGCAGACCTACGAGCAGTACTTC. Protein product: CASSLYLQTYEQYF.

This clone came up a few times. The J gene is TRBJ1-2, the V gene TRBV20-1; TRBD1 is a possible D gene (6 bases). The germline V and J ends were trimmed by 5 bases and 1 base, with 14 bases remaining between them. From germline, CDR1 is DFQATT and CDR2 SNEGSKA (reference sequence). The CDR3 extends over 14 amino acids. The CDR3 DNA reads TGCAGTGCTCCAGGACAGTTTGATAACTATGGCTACACCTTC. Protein: CSAPGQFDNYGYTF.

This CDR3 reads CASSSLAGETQYF. The CDR3 coding sequence is TGTGCCAGCAGCTCTCTGGCAGGAGAGACCCAGTACTTC. The J gene is TRBJ2-5, the V gene TRBV13; D gene uncertain. V was shortened by 4 bases and J by 4 bases, with 10 bases between the two germline ends. CDR1 is PRHDT, CDR2 FYEKMQ, per germline (reference sequence). CDR3 length: 13 residues. The whole variable domain, filled in from reference TRBV13 and TRBJ2-5, reads AAGVIQSPRHLIKEKRETATLKCYPIPRHDTVYWYQQGPGQDPQFLISFYEKMQSDKGSIPDRFSAQQFSDYHSELNMSSLELGDSALYFCASSSLAGETQYFGPGTRLLVL.

Turning to this clone: At one end the junction does not follow the germline gene, possibly because of a read error. The rearrangement uses TRBV2 and TRBJ2-1; possibly TRBD2 for D (5 bases). The CDR3 length is 12 residues. Germline V CDR1 and CDR2: SNHLY, FYNNEI. DNA of the CDR3: TGTGCCAGCAGTGGGGAGAGCCAAAAGAAGGTCTTC. Amino acids: CASSGESQKKVF.

This clone came up a few times. This chain joins TRBV7-2 and TRBJ2-2; tentatively, D is TRBD2 (5 bases). In germline, CDR1 is SGHTA, CDR2 FQGNSA. V lost 8 bases to trimming and J lost 6 bases, with 10 bases between them. The CDR3 is 12 amino acids. The CDR3 sequence: CASGKRAGELFF. The CDR3 region has the DNA TGTGCCAGCGGAAAGAGGGCCGGGGAGCTGTTTTTT.

Turning to this clone: Given a much more abundant clone one base away, this may be a read error. The chain has TRBV6-1 and TRBJ2-7, with TRBD1 identical over 7 bases. Germline CDR1 reads MNHNS; CDR2 reads SASEGT. This CDR3 is built from 14 residues. Trimming cost V 8 bases and J 4 bases; bases outside gene matches: 11. The CDR3 loop reads CASGSPQGMYEQYF. The CDR3 region has the DNA TGTGCCAGCGGCTCCCCACAGGGGATGTACGAGCAGTACTTC.

This clone was seen more than once but under ten times. The CDR3 sequence is CASSFRLGETQYF. CDR3 sequence (DNA): TGTGCCAGCAGTTTCAGGCTTGGAGAGACCCAGTACTTC. The gene calls are TRBV27 and TRBJ2-5; D remains ambiguous. The CDR3 runs to 13 residues. Deletions cut 3 bases from V and 4 bases from J, with 9 bases between. Germline lookup yields CDR1 MNHEY and CDR2 SMNVEV (reference sequence).

This clone is judged large. The chain uses TRBV5-1 and TRBJ2-7; TRBD1 or TRBD2 may be the D gene (5 bases each). Germline CDR1 SGHRS, CDR2 YFSETQ. The CDR3 covers 15 residues. Trimming took off 4 bases at V and 5 bases at J, with 19 bases between the two ends. CDR3 sequence: CASSSRQSRGDEQYF. The CDR3 nucleotides are TGCGCCAGCAGCAGCCGACAGAGCAGAGGGGACGAGCAGTACTTC.

This clone has more than one count but fewer than ten. This chain connects TRBV2 to TRBJ1-2; D uncertain. Germline V gene data show CDR1 as SNHLY and CDR2 as FYNNEI. Trimming stripped 2 bases from V and 8 bases from J, with 9 bases between. This CDR3 has 12 amino acids. The CDR3 region is CASSEPNRGYTF. CDR3 coding DNA: TGTGCCAGCAGTGAACCCAATCGGGGCTACACCTTC.

This clone has only a few counts. The chain uses TRBV19 and TRBJ2-7; 8 nucleotides agree with TRBD1. V was clipped by 10 bases and J by 2 bases; unmatched bases: 10. CDR1 and CDR2 from the germline V gene are LNHDA and SQIVND (reference sequence). This CDR3 is built from 14 residues. CDR3 sequence reads: CATAPDRAAYEQYF. The DNA for the CDR3 is TGTGCCACCGCCCCGGACAGGGCGGCCTACGAGCAGTACTTC.

This clone was found a few times. This chain uses TRBV27 with TRBJ1-5; TRBD1 matches 8 bases. This CDR3 has 14 amino acids. Trimming at V came to 1 base and at J to 5 bases, leaving 1 base not matched to a gene. Germline V gene sequence: CDR1 MNHEY, CDR2 SMNVEV (reference sequence). DNA of the CDR3: TGTGCCAGCAGTTTATACAGGGGGGATCAGCCCCAGCATTTT. This gives the protein CASSLYRGDQPQHF.

On this clone itself: Distinct nucleotide sequences in the sample also encode this CDR3. The chain employs TRBV11-2 and TRBJ2-3; D uncertain. Germline lookup yields CDR1 SGHAT and CDR2 FQNNGV. The germline V and J ends were trimmed by 2 bases and 3 bases, with 12 bases remaining between them. The CDR3 extends over 15 amino acids. In DNA, the CDR3 is TGTGCCAGCAGCTTATTCCCTTCTGCTACAGATACGCAGTATTTT. It specifies CASSLFPSATDTQYF.

This chain links TRBV5-1 with TRBJ1-5, with no clear D. CDR1 and CDR2 from the germline V gene are SGHRS and YFSETQ. This CDR3 is 15 amino acids long. V was clipped by 0 bases and J by 0 bases, with 7 bases between them. CDR3 residues: CASSLDSYSNQPQHF. The CDR3 DNA follows: TGCGCCAGCAGCTTGGACAGCTATAGCAATCAGCCCCAGCATTTT.

J is TRBJ1-3 and V is TRBV18; 7 bases map to TRBD1. The J segment lost 4 bases and the V segment lost 7 bases, leaving 10 bases of the junction unmatched. This CDR3 has 15 amino acids. The germline gives CDR1 KGHSH, CDR2 LQKENI. The CDR3 reads CASLTSGGPGNTIYF. Written as DNA, the CDR3 is TGTGCCAGCTTAACATCAGGGGGACCAGGAAACACCATATATTTT.

The chain employs TRBV5-1 and TRBJ2-5; D may be TRBD1 or TRBD2 (6 bases each). This CDR3 comprises 17 residues. The ends were cut back, 4 bases at V and 8 bases at J, with 27 bases in the middle. Germline CDR1 and CDR2: SGHRS and YFSETQ. This CDR3 reads CASSILGLQGIRDTQYF. The CDR3 DNA is TGCGCCAGCAGCATCCTAGGACTACAGGGAATTCGGGATACCCAGTACTTC. Together with reference TRBV5-1 and TRBJ2-5, the CDR3 gives the full variable domain: KAGVTQTPRYLIKTRGQQVTLSCSPISGHRSVSWYQQTPGQGLQFLFEYFSETQRNKGNFPGRFSGRQFSNSRSEMNVSTLELGDSALYLCASSILGLQGIRDTQYFGPGTRLLVL.

This clone was picked up a small number of times. This rearrangement joins TRBV11-2 to TRBJ2-1, with no clear D. Germline CDR1 reads SGHAT; CDR2 reads FQNNGV. V was shortened by 5 bases and J by 3 bases, with 14 bases between the two germline ends. This CDR3 spans 15 amino acids. CDR3 loop: CASSPVGSFYNEQFF. In DNA, the CDR3 is TGTGCCAGCAGCCCAGTGGGGTCCTTCTACAATGAGCAGTTCTTC.

This chain uses TRBV20-1 with TRBJ1-2; TRBD1 matches 7 bases. The CDR3 totals 13 residues. J gave up 2 bases and V 6 bases, and 6 bases lay outside the gene matches. The germline CDR1 and CDR2 sequences are DFQATT and SNEGSKA (reference sequence). CDR3 amino acids: CSAVGTANYGYTF. The CDR3 nucleotides read TGCAGTGCGGTCGGGACAGCCAACTATGGCTACACCTTC.

This chain uses TRBV11-2 with TRBJ2-6; 7 bases line up with TRBD2. Germline V gene lookup returns CDR1 SGHAT and CDR2 FQNNGV. The CDR3 sequence is 16 residues long. J gave up 0 bases and V 1 base, and 0 bases lay outside the gene matches. The CDR3 here is CASSLGGGSGANVLTF. CDR3 sequence (DNA): TGTGCCAGCAGCTTAGGGGGGGGCTCTGGGGCCAACGTCCTGACTTTC.

The chain has TRBV6-2 or TRBV6-3 and TRBJ1-2, with D perhaps TRBD1 (6 bases). The CDR3 consists of 14 residues. Trimming pared 6 bases from V and 2 bases from J, leaving 13 bases between. The germline V gene has CDR1 MNHEY and CDR2 SVGEGT. This CDR3 is CASSMRGENYGYTF. CDR3 in DNA: TGTGCCAGCAGCATGAGGGGGGAGAACTATGGCTACACCTTC.